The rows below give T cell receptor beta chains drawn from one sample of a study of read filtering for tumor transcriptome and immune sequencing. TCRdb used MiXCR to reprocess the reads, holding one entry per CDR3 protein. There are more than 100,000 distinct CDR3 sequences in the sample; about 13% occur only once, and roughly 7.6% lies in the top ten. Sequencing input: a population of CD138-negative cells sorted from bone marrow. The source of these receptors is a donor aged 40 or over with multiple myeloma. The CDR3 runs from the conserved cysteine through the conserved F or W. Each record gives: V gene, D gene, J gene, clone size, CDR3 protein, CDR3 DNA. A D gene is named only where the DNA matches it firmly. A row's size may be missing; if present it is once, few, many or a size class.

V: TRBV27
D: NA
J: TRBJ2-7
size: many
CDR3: CASSLTVNSYEQYF
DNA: TGTGCCAGCAGCCTGACAGTGAACTCCTACGAGCAGTACTTC

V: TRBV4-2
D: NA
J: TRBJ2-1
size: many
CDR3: CASSQDEQFF
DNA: TGTGCCAGCAGCCAAGATGAGCAGTTCTTC

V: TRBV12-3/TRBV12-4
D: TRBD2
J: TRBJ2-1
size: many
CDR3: CASSFGLGQHGEQFF
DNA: TGTGCCAGCAGTTTCGGACTAGGGCAACATGGGGAGCAGTTCTTC

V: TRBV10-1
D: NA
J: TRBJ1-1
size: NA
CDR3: CASSESGGVTEASF
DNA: TGCGCCAGCAGTGAGTCGGGAGGAGTCACTGAAGCTTCCTTT

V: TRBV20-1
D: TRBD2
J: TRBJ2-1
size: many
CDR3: CSAIHSFSGYMSSYNEQFF
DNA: TGCAGTGCTATCCATTCGTTTAGCGGGTACATGAGCTCCTACAATGAGCAGTTCTTC

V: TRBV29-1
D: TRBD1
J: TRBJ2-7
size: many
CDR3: CSVEEGTGGVQYF
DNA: TGCAGCGTTGAAGAAGGGACAGGGGGTGTGCAGTACTTC

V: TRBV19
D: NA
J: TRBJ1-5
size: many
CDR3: CASSARPGDQPQHF
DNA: TGTGCCAGTAGTGCAAGACCAGGGGATCAGCCCCAGCATTTT

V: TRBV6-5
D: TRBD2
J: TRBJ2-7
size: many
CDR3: CASSSVAGGPYEQYF
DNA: TGTGCCAGCAGTTCGGTAGCGGGAGGGCCCTACGAGCAGTACTTC

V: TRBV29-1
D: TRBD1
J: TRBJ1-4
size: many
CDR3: CSVEGQGAEKLFF
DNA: TGCAGCGTTGAAGGCCAGGGGGCTGAAAAACTGTTTTTT

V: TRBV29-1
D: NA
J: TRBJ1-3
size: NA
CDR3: CSVDRGGNTIYF
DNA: TGCAGCGTTGACAGGGGTGGAAACACCATATATTTT

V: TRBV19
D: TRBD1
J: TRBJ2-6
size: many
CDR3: CASRDRESGANVLTF
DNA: TGTGCCAGCCGGGACAGGGAATCTGGGGCCAACGTCCTGACTTTC

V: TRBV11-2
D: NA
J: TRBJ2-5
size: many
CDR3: CASSFYREETQYF
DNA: TGTGCCAGCAGCTTTTACAGGGAAGAGACCCAGTACTTC

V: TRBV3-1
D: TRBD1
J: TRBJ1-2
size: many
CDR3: CASSQDAGQGRYTF
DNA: TGTGCCAGCAGCCAAGACGCCGGACAGGGCCGCTACACCTTC

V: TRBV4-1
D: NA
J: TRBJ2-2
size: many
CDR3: CASSQSGRTGELFF
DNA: TGTGCCAGCAGCCAATCGGGGCGCACCGGGGAGCTGTTTTTT

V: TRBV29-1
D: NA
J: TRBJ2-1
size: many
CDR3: CSVRDPSHNEQFF
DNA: TGCAGCGTTAGGGACCCATCACACAATGAGCAGTTCTTC

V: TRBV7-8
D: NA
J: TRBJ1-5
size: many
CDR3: CASSLDSAQPQHF
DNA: TGTGCCAGCAGCTTAGACAGCGCTCAGCCCCAGCATTTT

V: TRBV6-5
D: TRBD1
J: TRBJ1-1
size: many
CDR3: CASSYSGTGGDTEAFF
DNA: TGTGCCAGCAGTTACTCCGGGACAGGGGGCGACACTGAAGCTTTCTTT

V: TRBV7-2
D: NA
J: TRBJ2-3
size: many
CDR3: CASSLGAAFSTDTQYF
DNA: TGTGCCAGCAGCTTAGGGGCGGCATTTAGCACAGATACGCAGTATTTT

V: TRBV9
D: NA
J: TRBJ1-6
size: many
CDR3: CASSVDGSRNSPLHF
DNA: TGTGCCAGCAGCGTAGATGGGTCGAGAAATTCACCCCTCCACTTT

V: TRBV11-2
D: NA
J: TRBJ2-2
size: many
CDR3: CASRENTGELFF
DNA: TGTGCCAGCAGAGAGAACACCGGGGAGCTGTTTTTT

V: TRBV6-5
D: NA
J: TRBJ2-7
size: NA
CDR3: CASSPGDEQYF
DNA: TGTGCCAGCAGTCCAGGGGACGAGCAGTACTTC

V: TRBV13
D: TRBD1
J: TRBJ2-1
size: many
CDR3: CASSWRTGANEQFF
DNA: TGTGCCAGCAGCTGGCGGACAGGAGCCAATGAGCAGTTCTTC

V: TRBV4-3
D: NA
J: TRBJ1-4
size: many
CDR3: CASSQGGWRAEKLFF
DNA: TGCGCCAGCAGCCAAGGGGGGTGGCGGGCTGAAAAACTGTTTTTT

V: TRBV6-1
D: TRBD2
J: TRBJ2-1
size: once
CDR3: CASSELAGGPNEQFF
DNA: TGTGCCAGCAGTGAACTAGCGGGAGGGCCCAATGAGCAGTTCTTC

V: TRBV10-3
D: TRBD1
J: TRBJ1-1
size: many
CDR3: CAISALTGENTEAFF
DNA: TGTGCCATCAGTGCCCTAACAGGGGAGAACACTGAAGCTTTCTTT

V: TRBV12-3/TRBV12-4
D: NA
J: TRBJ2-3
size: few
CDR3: CASRGDNTDTQYF
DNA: TGTGCCAGCAGAGGTGACAACACAGATACGCAGTATTTT

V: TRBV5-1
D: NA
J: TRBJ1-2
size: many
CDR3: CASSLGPGRSYGYTF
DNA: TGCGCCAGCAGCTTAGGACCGGGACGAAGCTATGGCTACACCTTC

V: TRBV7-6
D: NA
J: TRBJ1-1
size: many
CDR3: CASSPTGLDF
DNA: TGTGCCAGCAGCCCCACGGGACTGGACTTT

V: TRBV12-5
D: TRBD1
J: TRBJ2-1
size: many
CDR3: CASGLEERQGRQFF
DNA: TGTGCTAGTGGTTTGGAGGAACGACAGGGAAGGCAGTTCTTC

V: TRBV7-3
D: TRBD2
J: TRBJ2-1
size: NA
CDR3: CASSFSGMYSEQFF
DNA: TGTGCCAGCAGCTTCAGCGGGATGTACAGTGAGCAGTTCTTC

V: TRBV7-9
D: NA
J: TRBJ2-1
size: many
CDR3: CASSKGPGEQFF
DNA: TGTGCCAGCAGCAAGGGGCCCGGGGAGCAGTTCTTC

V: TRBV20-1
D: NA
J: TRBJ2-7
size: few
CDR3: CSTSIAYEQYF
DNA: TGCAGTACTAGTATAGCCTACGAGCAGTACTTC

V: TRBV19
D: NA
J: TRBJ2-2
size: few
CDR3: CASSPTRNGELLF
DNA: TGTGCCAGTAGCCCCACCCGTAACGGGGAGCTGCTTTTT

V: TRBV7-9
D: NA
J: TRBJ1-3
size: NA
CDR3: CASSLEGRPGNTIYF
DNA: TGTGCCAGCAGCTTAGAGGGACGCCCTGGAAACACCATATATTTT

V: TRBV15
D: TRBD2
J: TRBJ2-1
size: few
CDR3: CATSNRAGSSYNEQSF
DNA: TGTGCCACCAGCAATAGAGCGGGGAGCTCCTACAATGAGCAGTCCTTC

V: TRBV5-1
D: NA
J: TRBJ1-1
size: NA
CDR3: CASSLTKGGYAEAFF
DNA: TGCGCCAGCAGCTTGACAAAGGGGGGGTACGCTGAAGCTTTCTTT

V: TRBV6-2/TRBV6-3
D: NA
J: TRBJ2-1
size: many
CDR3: CASSSSRGGVAYNEQFF
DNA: TGTGCCAGCAGTTCCTCCCGAGGGGGGGTCGCCTACAATGAGCAGTTCTTC

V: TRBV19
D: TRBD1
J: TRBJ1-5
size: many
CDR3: CATRQGDQPQHF
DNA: TGTGCAACCCGACAGGGGGATCAGCCCCAGCATTTT

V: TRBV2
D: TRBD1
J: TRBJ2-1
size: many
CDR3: CASSVRTGVYNEQFF
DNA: TGTGCCAGCAGTGTTAGGACAGGGGTCTACAATGAGCAGTTCTTC

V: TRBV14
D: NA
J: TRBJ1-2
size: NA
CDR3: CASSPLQGTNYGYTF
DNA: TGTGCCAGCAGCCCTCTTCAGGGAACGAACTATGGCTACACCTTC

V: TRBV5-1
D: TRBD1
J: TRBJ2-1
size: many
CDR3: CASSPTGTPYNEQFF
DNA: TGCGCCAGCAGCCCGACAGGGACCCCCTACAATGAGCAGTTCTTC

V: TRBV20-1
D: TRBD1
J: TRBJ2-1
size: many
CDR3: CSAREDRVGGEQFF
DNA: TGCAGTGCTAGAGAGGACAGGGTAGGGGGTGAGCAGTTCTTC